This T cell receptor beta chain was identified during a study of OX40 agonist ivuxolimab in advanced cancers. Study in general: Ivuxolimab is a fully human IgG2 antibody that activates OX40 (CD134). Overall study findings and caveats: Within 6 weeks, CD4+ and CD8+ blood T cells expanded clonally at 0.1 to 3.0 mg/kg.

Autoimmune disease history or systemic immunosuppression was exclusionary. Sampled blood was obtained at baseline, cycle 4 day 1, and cycle 7 day 1. Clones were read by immunoSEQ multiplex PCR, and TCRdb kept only the in-frame ones, dropping some. Of about 57,000 clones in the sample, approximately 86% were seen once. In regard to this clone: No antigen is known for it.

The receptor comes from an adult with an advanced solid tumor such as melanoma, head and neck, liver or kidney cancer. The material was CD4+ or CD8+ T cells sorted from blood, obtained in a trial of the OX40 agonist ivuxolimab.

The CDR3, as DNA: TGTGCCAGTATTAATAAGACCGGGGAGCTGTTTTTT. Its protein is CASINKTGELFF. The chain employs TRBV19 and TRBJ2-2, with D unclear. The CDR3 runs to 12 residues. Trimming left V 7 bases short and J 5 bases short, with 8 bases between. Germline V gene data show CDR1 as LNHDA and CDR2 as SQIVND (reference sequence). The full variable domain, in which reference TRBV19 and TRBJ2-2 provide the parts outside the CDR3, is DGGITQSPKYLFRKEGQNVTLSCEQNLNHDAMYWYRQDPGQGLRLIYYSQIVNDFQKGDIAEGYSVSREKKESFPLTVTSAQKNPTAFYLCASINKTGELFFGEGSRLTVL.